The present T cell receptor beta chain was sequenced within a study of cytomegalovirus exposure and HLA in healthy donors. General observations from the study: Most TCR beta V segments were productive about 87% or about 30% of the time in an earlier analysis. V- and J-gene trimming of TCR beta was linked (in a later analysis) to a missense DCLRE1C variant. In a later analysis, HLA-associated beta chains showed higher expansion and lower generation probabilities than comparable chains.

In the case of this clone: Its antigen is still unknown. The junction shows a germline mismatch at one end, possibly a read error.

Healthy bone marrow donors formed the donor group. The CDR3 totals 13 residues. Germline V CDR1 and CDR2: SGHAT, FQNNGV. 60 Vbeta and 13 Jbeta primers were used in PCR. Sequencing was performed with immunoSEQ multiplex PCR; in TCRdb, only in-frame clones are kept and a portion is missing. The sample contains 120,000 to 150,000 clones, roughly 87% of which appear only once. The chain combines TRBV11-2 with TRBJ1-2; D gene uncertain. The source is a woman between 40 and 55 years old in good health and CMV-seronegative. Sample: PBMCs. The CDR3 loop is CASSLAFGGQPCF. The CDR3 DNA is TGTGCCAGCAGCTTAGCCTTCGGTGGGCAGCCTTGCTTC.